What follows are 32 T cell receptor beta chains derived from one specimen sequenced in a study of Tregs in tolerant kidney transplant recipients. Antigen specificity for these receptors is unknown. The method was immunoSEQ multiplex PCR; TCRdb's version includes in-frame clones alone and lacks a portion of them. The data show approximately 8,100 clones, about 35% seen once. After 6 days with irradiated graft donor PBMCs, CFSE-labeled recipient PBMCs were FACS-sorted. Sequencing used CD8+ T cells from blood cultured with allogeneic cells, obtained before the transplant. The receptors here all came from a human patient who received a combined kidney and bone marrow transplant.

The V gene is TRBV19, the J gene TRBJ2-3, with 12 bases fitting TRBD2. There are 16 residues in the CDR3. After removal of 3 bases from V and 0 bases from J, the junction contained 1 base not matched to a gene. Germline assignment: CDR1 LNHDA and CDR2 SQIVND (reference sequence). CDR3 sequence: CASSIGTSGSTDTQYF. The DNA of the CDR3 is TGTGCCAGTAGTATTGGGACTAGCGGGAGCACAGATACGCAGTATTTT. Together with reference TRBV19 and TRBJ2-3, the CDR3 gives the full variable domain: DGGITQSPKYLFRKEGQNVTLSCEQNLNHDAMYWYRQDPGQGLRLIYYSQIVNDFQKGDIAEGYSVSREKKESFPLTVTSAQKNPTAFYLCASSIGTSGSTDTQYFGPGTRLTVL.

Within the sample, this clone is medium-sized. The chain is built from TRBV7-8 and TRBJ2-7; D possibly corresponds to TRBD2 (7 bases). Germline-derived CDR1 and CDR2 are SGHVS and FQNEAQ. Trimming removed 0 bases from V and 3 bases from J, with 15 bases in between. This CDR3 has 16 residues. CDR3 in amino acids: CASSLARGGFHYEQYF. The CDR3 DNA reads as TGTGCCAGCAGCTTAGCAAGGGGGGGATTTCACTACGAGCAGTACTTC.

This clone was seen only a few times. The rearrangement uses TRBV6-6 and TRBJ2-7; 10 nucleotides agree with TRBD1. Trimming cost V 6 bases and J 4 bases; bases outside gene matches: 9. Germline CDR1 is MNHNY and CDR2 is SVGAGI (reference sequence). The CDR3 is 15 amino acids. As DNA, the CDR3 is TGTGCCAGCAGCCCCCTTGGGACAGGGGTATACGAGCAGTACTTC. Amino acids: CASSPLGTGVYEQYF.

The chain joins TRBV5-1 to TRBJ2-1, with 7 nucleotides matching TRBD1. CDR3 length equals 20 residues. Germline-derived CDR1 and CDR2 are SGHRS and YFSETQ. The V gene end was trimmed by 2 bases and the J gene end by 0 bases; junction bases not matched to a gene: 17. CDR3 DNA sequence: TGCGCCAGCAGCTTCCACGTCAGGGGGATACTAAAAAGCTCCTACAATGAGCAGTTCTTC. Translated: CASSFHVRGILKSSYNEQFF.

This clone was seen a few times. The chain uses TRBV25-1 and TRBJ2-7, with 10 bases identical to TRBD1. V lost 4 bases and J lost 5; bases outside the gene matches: 11. The germline V gene has CDR1 MGHDK and CDR2 SYGVNS. The CDR3 extends over 16 amino acids. CDR3 residues: CASSGHRDRGPHEQYF. CDR3 DNA: TGTGCCAGCAGTGGACACCGGGACAGGGGCCCCCACGAGCAGTACTTC.

This clone was observed a few times. The chain couples TRBV5-4 to TRBJ2-7; D may be TRBD1 (5 bases). Trimming removed 1 base from V and 4 bases from J, with 15 bases in between. This CDR3 is built from 15 residues. The germline V gene has CDR1 SGHNT and CDR2 YYREEE (reference sequence). The CDR3 DNA sequence: TGTGCCAGCAGCTTGCAGACAGACGATTGGTACGAGCAGTACTTC. Translating it yields CASSLQTDDWYEQYF.

This clone was observed once. This chain uses TRBV19 with TRBJ2-1; 9 bases line up with TRBD2. The CDR3 is 15 residues long. Germline CDR1 LNHDA, CDR2 SQIVND (reference sequence). The V segment lost 3 bases and the J segment 4 bases; nucleotides outside the gene matches: 4. CDR3 sequence (DNA): TGTGCCAGTAGTATGGCGGGAGGGCCGTACAATGAGCAGTTCTTC. It encodes CASSMAGGPYNEQFF.

The CDR3 loop reads CASSLSYRALQLAGVFLREQYF. The CDR3 DNA sequence: TGTGCCAGCAGTTTATCATACAGGGCCCTACAACTAGCGGGAGTCTTCCTAAGAGAGCAGTACTTC. This chain connects TRBV27 to TRBJ2-5; 11 bases line up with TRBD2. The CDR3 length is 22 residues. V lost 0 bases to trimming and J lost 11 bases; unmatched junction nucleotides: 29. Germline V gives CDR1 MNHEY, CDR2 SMNVEV (reference sequence).

The chain has TRBV7-9 and TRBJ1-1, with D perhaps TRBD1 (5 bases). The CDR3 is made up of 13 amino acids. V lost 5 bases and J 4 bases, leaving 11 bases between the germline ends. Looked up from germline, CDR1 is SEHNR and CDR2 is FQNEAQ (reference sequence). The CDR3 nucleotides read TGTGCCAGCAGCACGGGGGTGGGCACTGAAGCTTTCTTT. Residues: CASSTGVGTEAFF.

This chain links TRBV5-4 with TRBJ2-7; 7 bases fit TRBD1. The CDR3 totals 14 residues. V was pared by 4 bases and J by 0 bases, with 4 bases of the junction left unmatched. In germline, CDR1 is SGHNT, CDR2 YYREEE (reference sequence). Here the CDR3 reads CASSEGDSSYEQYF. In DNA, the CDR3 is TGTGCCAGCAGCGAAGGGGACAGCTCCTACGAGCAGTACTTC.

This clone was seen a single time. The rearrangement links TRBV6-5 to TRBJ2-7; the D gene is possibly TRBD1 (6 bases). Germline assignment: CDR1 MNHEY and CDR2 SVGAGI. This CDR3 is built from 13 residues. V lost 0 bases to trimming and J lost 5 bases, with 8 bases between them. The CDR3 region has the DNA TGTGCCAGCAGTTACTCCGCAGGGGACGAGCAGTACTTC. Translating gives CASSYSAGDEQYF.

This clone was counted between two and nine times. The gene calls are TRBV4-1 and TRBJ2-7, with 9 bases identical to TRBD1. The CDR3 is 16 residues long. Germline V gene data show CDR1 as MGHRA and CDR2 as YSYEKL. The ends lost 0 bases at V and 3 bases at J; junction bases unmatched: 6. In DNA, the CDR3 is TGCGCCAGCAGCCAAGAAGGGACAGGGTTGTACTACGAGCAGTACTTC. This gives the protein CASSQEGTGLYYEQYF.

This clone was detected only a few times. The gene calls are TRBV6-1 and TRBJ1-2, with D maybe TRBD1 (6 bases). CDR3 size: 13 residues. Trimming pared 9 bases from V and 5 bases from J, leaving 16 bases between. Germline CDR1 reads MNHNS; CDR2 reads SASEGT. Here the CDR3 DNA reads TGTGCCAGTCGCCAGGGGACCCTATATGGCTACACCTTC. Residues: CASRQGTLYGYTF.

This sequence joins TRBV27 and TRBJ2-1, with 13 bases fitting TRBD2. Germline trimming cut 1 base from V and 7 bases from J; bases unmatched to any gene: 10. The CDR3 totals 18 residues. Looked up from germline, CDR1 is MNHEY and CDR2 is SMNVEV (reference sequence). Here the CDR3 reads CASSLLTSGGAELNEQFF. DNA for the CDR3: TGTGCCAGCAGTTTATTAACTAGCGGGGGGGCTGAATTGAATGAGCAGTTCTTC.

This clone is categorized as medium-sized. The chain carries TRBV28 and TRBJ1-6; D unclear. V was clipped by 3 bases and J by 13 bases, with 7 bases between them. This CDR3 region has 11 residues. Germline CDR1 reads MDHEN; CDR2 reads SYDVKM. The CDR3 loop is CASSFPSPLHF. DNA of the CDR3: TGTGCCAGCAGTTTTCCCTCCCCCCTCCACTTT.

This sequence joins TRBV7-9 and TRBJ2-5; the D is unclear. There are 12 residues in the CDR3. Germline V gene lookup returns CDR1 SEHNR and CDR2 FQNEAQ (reference sequence). The V end was cut by 2 bases, the J end by 3 bases, with 4 bases between. The DNA for the CDR3 is TGTGCCAGCAGCTTATATGAAGAGACCCAGTACTTC. This gives the protein CASSLYEETQYF.

The V call is TRBV27, the J call TRBJ2-7; TRBD2 matches at 7 bases. V shed 1 base and J 2 bases; nucleotides not matched to a gene: 11. CDR1 is MNHEY, CDR2 SMNVEV, per germline (reference sequence). The CDR3 runs 17 residues. CDR3 coding DNA: TGTGCCAGCAGTTTATTAATTGGGCTAGCGGTTCCCTACGAGCAGTACTTC. Amino acid sequence: CASSLLIGLAVPYEQYF.

This clone was detected a few times. One end of the junction varies from germline; a read error may be responsible. This chain connects TRBV7-3 to TRBJ2-7, with 10 bases fitting TRBD2. Germline CDR1 and CDR2: SGHTA and FQGTGA. CDR3 size: 15 residues. Here the CDR3 reads CASSHLAGAAYEQYF. CDR3 in DNA: TGCGCCAGCAGCCACCTAGCGGGGGCAGCCTACGAGCAGTACTTC.

The sample holds a few counts of this clone. This chain connects TRBV7-9 to TRBJ2-7; a weak D match, TRBD1 (6 bases). This CDR3 spans 14 amino acids. Germline V CDR1 and CDR2: SEHNR, FQNEAQ (reference sequence). V shed 3 bases and J shed 0 bases, with 9 bases lying between them. CDR3 sequence (DNA): TGTGCCAGCAGCTTTACAGGGAGCTCCTACGAGCAGTACTTC. The encoded protein is CASSFTGSSYEQYF.

Judged by abundance, this clone is medium-sized. The gene calls are TRBV4-3 and TRBJ1-2, with a tentative D call TRBD1 (5 bases). Germline lookup yields CDR1 LGHNA and CDR2 YSLEER. Trimming cost V 1 base and J 5 bases, with 11 bases left between them. CDR3 length: 14 amino acids. Written as DNA, the CDR3 is TGCGCCAGCAGCCAAGGGTTGGGGCGGTATGGCTACACCTTC. This codes for CASSQGLGRYGYTF.

CDR3 nucleotides: TGTGCCAGCAGCCGGTTAGCGGGGGGGTTGGATTTTCACAATGAGCAGTTCTTC. Translation gives CASSRLAGGLDFHNEQFF. V is TRBV6-4 and J is TRBJ2-1; 11 bases fit TRBD2. The CDR3 totals 18 residues. Germline CDR1 and CDR2: MRHNA and SNTAGT. Germline trimming cut 6 bases from V and 5 bases from J; bases unmatched to any gene: 15.

This rearrangement joins TRBV30 to TRBJ1-1, with D unclear. The CDR3 runs to 13 residues. Germline lookup yields CDR1 GTSNPN and CDR2 SVGIG (reference sequence). V lost 3 bases and J 5 bases, leaving 13 bases between the germline ends. The CDR3, as DNA: TGTGCCTGGAGCCTGAGTATCTCGACTGAAGCTTTCTTT. Translating gives CAWSLSISTEAFF. The full variable domain, in which reference TRBV30 and TRBJ1-1 provide the parts outside the CDR3, is SQTIHQWPATLVQPVGSPLSLECTVEGTSNPNLYWYRQAAGRGLQLLFYSVGIGQISSEVPQNLSASRPQDRQFILSSKKLLLSDSGFYLCAWSLSISTEAFFGQGTRLTVV.

The chain is built from TRBV7-2 and TRBJ2-7, with D possibly being TRBD1 (6 bases). Germline V gene sequence: CDR1 SGHTA, CDR2 FQGNSA. V was shortened by 2 bases and J by 3 bases, with 8 bases between the two germline ends. This CDR3 is 13 amino acids long. CDR3 region: CASSLNRVYEQYF. The CDR3 region has the DNA TGTGCCAGCAGCTTAAACAGGGTCTACGAGCAGTACTTC. Together with reference TRBV7-2 and TRBJ2-7, the CDR3 gives the full variable domain: GAGVSQSPSNKVTEKGKDVELRCDPISGHTALYWYRQSLGQGLEFLIYFQGNSAPDKSGLPSDRFSAERTGGSVSTLTIQRTQQEDSAVYLCASSLNRVYEQYFGPGTRLTVT.

This clone qualifies as medium-sized. This rearrangement joins TRBV7-9 to TRBJ2-7, with D possibly matching TRBD2 (5 bases). This CDR3 is 15 amino acids long. Trimming stripped 5 bases from V and 3 bases from J, with 17 bases between. Germline lookup yields CDR1 SEHNR and CDR2 FQNEAQ (reference sequence). The CDR3 here is CASSTSLGRDYEQYF. In DNA form, the CDR3 reads TGTGCCAGCAGCACTAGTTTGGGCCGGGACTACGAGCAGTACTTC. The variable domain in full, with the rest retrieved from reference TRBV7-9 and TRBJ2-7, is DTGVSQNPRHKITKRGQNVTFRCDPISEHNRLYWYRQTLGQGPEFLTYFQNEAQLEKSRLLSDRFSAERPKGSFSTLEIQRTEQGDSAMYLCASSTSLGRDYEQYFGPGTRLTVT.

The chain employs TRBV11-3 and TRBJ1-1; D is possibly TRBD1 (5 bases). V lost 5 bases to trimming and J lost 7 bases, with 8 bases between them. The CDR3 has 11 amino acids. Germline values: CDR1 SGHNT, CDR2 YENEEA. This CDR3 reads CASSGGLEAFF. The CDR3 nucleotides read TGTGCCAGCAGCGGGGGACTTGAAGCTTTCTTT.

J is TRBJ2-7 and V is TRBV11-3, with 10 bases fitting TRBD1. The CDR3 is 15 residues long. In germline, CDR1 is SGHNT, CDR2 YENEEA. V shed 5 bases, J shed 4 bases, and the junction held 8 bases outside the gene matches. This chain's CDR3 is CASSPLGTGVYEQYF. In nucleotides, the CDR3 is TGTGCCAGCAGCCCCCTTGGGACAGGGGTATACGAGCAGTACTTC.

The chain recombines TRBV27 with TRBJ1-2; D gene ambiguous. The CDR3 length is 16 residues. Deletions cut 5 bases from V and 3 bases from J, with 19 bases between. Germline V gene data show CDR1 as MNHEY and CDR2 as SMNVEV (reference sequence). The DNA of the CDR3 is TGTGCCAGCAGTGTCAAGGGAGGGTCGGGTTACTATGGCTACACCTTC. It translates to CASSVKGGSGYYGYTF.

V usage is TRBV13 and J usage is TRBJ1-1; a possible D gene is TRBD1 (5 bases). Looked up from germline, CDR1 is PRHDT and CDR2 is FYEKMQ (reference sequence). V lost 5 bases to trimming and J lost 0 bases, with 19 bases between them. CDR3 length: 17 amino acids. The chain's CDR3 is CASSPKDRGELNTEAFF. Here the CDR3 DNA reads TGTGCCAGCAGCCCCAAGGATAGGGGCGAGCTGAACACTGAAGCTTTCTTT. The full variable domain, rest sourced from reference TRBV13 and TRBJ1-1, is AAGVIQSPRHLIKEKRETATLKCYPIPRHDTVYWYQQGPGQDPQFLISFYEKMQSDKGSIPDRFSAQQFSDYHSELNMSSLELGDSALYFCASSPKDRGELNTEAFFGQGTRLTVV.

The chain couples TRBV27 to TRBJ2-7, with TRBD2 matching over 12 bases. V was pared by 2 bases and J by 7 bases, with 0 bases of the junction left unmatched. Germline V lookup: CDR1 MNHEY, CDR2 SMNVEV (reference sequence). The CDR3 has 13 residues. The CDR3 is CASSLGLAGEQYF. CDR3 bases: TGTGCCAGCAGTTTAGGACTAGCGGGAGAGCAGTACTTC.

The rearrangement links TRBV4-3 to TRBJ2-2, with 7 bases fitting TRBD1. The CDR3 totals 15 residues. Germline V CDR1 and CDR2: LGHNA, YSLEER. Trimming cost V 3 bases and J 5 bases; bases outside gene matches: 6. The CDR3 loop is CASSQTNRGTGELFF. As DNA, the CDR3 is TGCGCCAGCAGCCAGACAAACAGGGGTACCGGGGAGCTGTTTTTT.

V and J are TRBV27 and TRBJ2-3, with 7 nucleotides matching TRBD2. Per germline, CDR1 MNHEY and CDR2 SMNVEV (reference sequence). The junction had 4 bases not matched to a gene; V was cut back by 2 bases and J by 5 bases. The length of the CDR3 is 14 residues. The chain's CDR3 is CASSLRAGQDTQYF. CDR3 DNA sequence: TGTGCCAGCAGTTTAAGAGCGGGGCAAGATACGCAGTATTTT.

This clone is judged medium-sized. The genes are TRBV19 and TRBJ1-1; TRBD1 matches 8 bases. V lost 10 bases, J lost 11 bases, and 12 bases stayed unmatched. Germline lookup yields CDR1 LNHDA and CDR2 SQIVND (reference sequence). The CDR3 covers 12 residues. As DNA, the CDR3 is TGTGCCACCTACGACAGGGGCGTCAAGGCTTTCTTT. As protein: CATYDRGVKAFF.